Shown below are 27 T cell receptor beta chains from a single sample sequenced in a study of blood T cells in healthy people across ages. Primers used in a second PCR of about 6 to 11 cycles were a sample-barcoded 5' primer and a J-beta primer mix. MiXCR, run by TCRdb on the 5' RACE reads, gives a single entry per CDR3 protein. This table holds hundreds of thousands of distinct CDR3 sequences, approximately 48% found once. The sample consisted of blood. The source of these receptors is a man in his 60s in good health.

This clonotype was counted a few times. V and J are TRBV7-9 and TRBJ2-7; tentatively, D is TRBD1 (5 bases). Germline V lookup: CDR1 SEHNR, CDR2 FQNEAQ (reference sequence). The ends were cut back, 4 bases at V and 6 bases at J, with 7 bases in the middle. CDR3 length equals 11 residues. For the CDR3, the DNA is TGTGCCAGCAGCTCAGGGATCGAGCAGTACTTC. Residues: CASSSGIEQYF.

This clonotype came up once. One junction end disagrees with the germline gene, perhaps due to a read error. This sequence joins TRBV7-2 and TRBJ2-5; TRBD2 might be the D (5 bases). The end of the DNA is better explained by TRBJ2-4, so the J call may be wrong. The germline CDR1 and CDR2 sequences are SGHTA and FQGNSA. CDR3 size: 16 residues. The CDR3 region is CACSSRQARDKNIQYF. CDR3 nucleotide sequence: TGTGCCTGCAGCTCTCGGCAGGCGAGGGACAAAAACATTCAGTACTTC.

The J gene is TRBJ2-1, the V gene TRBV5-1; the D gene could be TRBD1 or TRBD2 (7 bases each). Trimming stripped 2 bases from V and 9 bases from J, with 15 bases between. The germline CDR1 and CDR2 sequences are SGHRS and YFSETQ. The CDR3 sequence is 14 residues long. The CDR3 is CASSFRQGGGEQFF. DNA of the CDR3: TGCGCCAGCAGCTTTCGACAGGGAGGGGGTGAGCAGTTCTTC.

The J gene is TRBJ2-4, the V gene TRBV20-1; tentative D call: TRBD2 (5 bases). V lost 3 bases, J lost 0 bases, and 9 bases lay in between. Germline CDR1 reads DFQATT; CDR2 reads SNEGSKA (reference sequence). The CDR3 sequence is 14 residues long. CDR3 DNA sequence: TGCAGTGCTAGGGGAGCGTTAGCCAAAAACATTCAGTACTTC. This translates into CSARGALAKNIQYF.

The table lists this clonotype with a count of one. V and J are TRBV7-9 and TRBJ1-4; TRBD1 aligns across 8 bases. The junction had 11 bases not matched to a gene; V was cut back by 1 base and J by 7 bases. The V gene's germline CDR1 is SEHNR and CDR2 FQNEAQ (reference sequence). The CDR3 is made up of 17 amino acids. In DNA, the CDR3 is TGTGCCAGCAGCTTAGAATACGGGACAGGTTTGTTTGAAAAACTGTTTTTT. Its protein is CASSLEYGTGLFEKLFF.

A word on this clonotype: A much larger clone lies one base from this, so it may be a read error. V usage is TRBV11-2 and J usage is TRBJ2-7, with D hard to call. Looked up from germline, CDR1 is SGHAT and CDR2 is FQNNGV. The CDR3 sequence is 13 residues long. The V and J ends lost 4 bases and 12 bases respectively, with 19 bases between them. The CDR3 loop is CASSYLGEETRYF. CDR3 sequence (DNA): TGTGCCAGCAGCTACTTAGGAGAAGAGACCCGGTACTTC.

This chain uses TRBV7-3 with TRBJ2-2, with a weak D call TRBD1 (6 bases). The V gene lost 2 bases and the J gene lost 1 base, with 20 bases spanning the gap. Germline-derived CDR1 and CDR2 are SGHTA and FQGTGA. This CDR3 spans 19 amino acids. The CDR3 bases are TGTGCCAGCAGCTTACGGGGCGCGCAGGGGCGCTTGAACACCGGGGAGCTGTTTTTT. This sequence encodes CASSLRGAQGRLNTGELFF. The whole variable domain, remainder taken from reference TRBV7-3 and TRBJ2-2, is GAGVSQTPSNKVTEKGKYVELRCDPISGHTALYWYRQSLGQGPEFLIYFQGTGAADDSGLPNDRFFAVRPEGSVSTLKIQRTERGDSAVYLCASSLRGAQGRLNTGELFFGEGSRLTVL.

The V call is TRBV12-3 or TRBV12-4, the J call TRBJ2-4; D is perhaps TRBD2 (5 bases). The CDR3 totals 12 residues. Trimming stripped 5 bases from V and 15 bases from J, with 17 bases between. The CDR3 region has the DNA TGTGCCAGCAGTCCCCGGGGATGGGGTCCGTACTTC. It is translated as CASSPRGWGPYF.

In its sample, this clonotype was seen a few times. V is TRBV18 and J is TRBJ2-1; TRBD1 matches 9 bases. The CDR3 totals 14 residues. The J segment lost 7 bases and the V segment lost 4 bases, leaving 5 bases of the junction unmatched. CDR1 is KGHSH and CDR2 is LQKENI in the germline V gene. In DNA, the CDR3 is TGTGCCAGCTCACGGGACAGGGCTGGGAATGAGCAGTTCTTC. Translated, it gives CASSRDRAGNEQFF.

For this clonotype: Being one base from a much bigger clone, this may be a read error. The chain employs TRBV4-2 and TRBJ2-7; D uncertain. Germline lookup yields CDR1 LGHNA and CDR2 YNFKEQ. The V end was cut by 1 base, the J end by 2 bases, with 9 bases between. CDR3 size: 14 residues. The CDR3 nucleotides are TGTGCCAGCAGCCAAGCGGGTAAGGCCTACGAGCAGTACTTC. Translation: CASSQAGKAYEQYF.

This clonotype came up many times. The V gene is TRBV13, the J gene TRBJ2-3, with TRBD1 matching over 8 bases. Germline lookup yields CDR1 PRHDT and CDR2 FYEKMQ (reference sequence). V lost 4 bases, J lost 4 bases, and 7 bases stayed unmatched. This CDR3 comprises 15 residues. The CDR3 bases are TGTGCCAGCAGCTCCGGACAGGGTAGGGCAGATACGCAGTATTTT. It yields the protein CASSSGQGRADTQYF.

As DNA, the CDR3 is TGTGCCTGGAGCCTTCTGACAGGGGGTCATTCACCCCTCCACTTT. Translation gives CAWSLLTGGHSPLHF. This chain connects TRBV30 to TRBJ1-6; TRBD1 agrees at 9 bases. Germline V gives CDR1 GTSNPN, CDR2 SVGIG (reference sequence). After removal of 3 bases from V and 8 bases from J, the junction contained 8 bases not matched to a gene. The CDR3 has 15 amino acids.

The chain has TRBV7-6 and TRBJ2-3, with 8 positions matching TRBD1. The J segment lost 2 bases and the V segment lost 5 bases, leaving 6 bases of the junction unmatched. CDR3 length equals 15 residues. Germline V gene sequence: CDR1 SGHVS, CDR2 FNYEAQ. DNA for the CDR3: TGTGCCAGCAGCCACCGGACAGGGAACACAGATACGCAGTATTTT. Amino acids: CASSHRTGNTDTQYF.

This clonotype was found a few times. The V call is TRBV15, the J call TRBJ2-1; 8 bases agree with TRBD1. Trimming cost V 4 bases and J 6 bases; bases outside gene matches: 8. Germline V lookup: CDR1 LNHNV, CDR2 YYDKDF (reference sequence). This CDR3 contains 15 residues. CDR3 sequence: CATSNKDRVVNEQFF. As DNA, the CDR3 is TGTGCCACCAGCAACAAGGACAGGGTAGTCAATGAGCAGTTCTTC.

The chain joins TRBV28 to TRBJ2-7, with 15 nucleotides matching TRBD2. This CDR3 is built from 18 residues. Trimming at V came to 7 bases and at J to 12 bases, leaving 22 bases not matched to a gene. From germline, CDR1 is MDHEN and CDR2 SYDVKM. Here the CDR3 reads CASMFAVTTGTSGGSLYF. The CDR3 bases are TGTGCCAGCATGTTTGCGGTCACAACCGGGACTAGCGGGGGGTCTCTGTACTTC. Variable domain in full (rest from reference TRBV28 and TRBJ2-7): DVKVTQSSRYLVKRTGEKVFLECVQDMDHENMFWYRQDPGLGLRLIYFSYDVKMKEKGDIPEGYSVSREKKERFSLILESASTNQTSMYLCASMFAVTTGTSGGSLYFGPGTRLTVT.

This clonotype was seen at least ten times. One end of the junction fails to match germline, which may point to a read error. As DNA, the CDR3 is TGCGCCAGCAGCCCGGGACTCTACAATGAGCAGTTCTTC. It encodes CASSPGLYNEQFF. V usage is TRBV18 and J usage is TRBJ2-1, with D perhaps TRBD2 (6 bases). Germline V gives CDR1 KGHSH, CDR2 LQKENI. The CDR3 contains 13 residues. Together with reference TRBV18 and TRBJ2-1, the CDR3 gives the full variable domain: NAGVMQNPRHLVRRRGQEARLRCSPMKGHSHVYWYRQLPEEGLKFMVYLQKENIIDESGMPKERFSAEFPKEGPSILRIQQVVRGDSAAYFCASSPGLYNEQFFGPGTRLTVL.

The rearrangement joins TRBV7-9 to TRBJ2-3; possible D gene TRBD2, 6 bases. This CDR3 comprises 15 residues. V was pared by 6 bases and J by 0 bases, with 13 bases between. Looked up from germline, CDR1 is SEHNR and CDR2 is FQNEAQ (reference sequence). DNA of the CDR3: TGTGCCAGCAGGCGGGACCTACGAAGCACAGATACGCAGTATTTT. Translation: CASRRDLRSTDTQYF. The entire variable domain, with the rest obtained from reference TRBV7-9 and TRBJ2-3, is as follows: DTGVSQNPRHKITKRGQNVTFRCDPISEHNRLYWYRQTLGQGPEFLTYFQNEAQLEKSRLLSDRFSAERPKGSFSTLEIQRTEQGDSAMYLCASRRDLRSTDTQYFGPGTRLTVL.

This clonotype was found a few times. The rearrangement links TRBV20-1 to TRBJ1-1; D not certain. This CDR3 spans 11 amino acids. Germline V gene data show CDR1 as DFQATT and CDR2 as SNEGSKA (reference sequence). Between the trimmed V and J ends, which lost 0 bases and 3 bases, there was a span of 2 bases. CDR3 sequence: CSARDDTEAFF. As DNA, the CDR3 is TGCAGTGCTAGAGATGACACTGAAGCTTTCTTT.

The chain recombines TRBV7-9 with TRBJ2-4, with a tentative D call TRBD2 (5 bases). Trimming took 1 base from V and 15 from J, leaving 22 bases between them. CDR3 length equals 15 residues. CDR1 and CDR2 from the germline V gene are SEHNR and FQNEAQ (reference sequence). Here the CDR3 reads CASSLDGGLEAVRYF. CDR3 sequence (DNA): TGTGCCAGCAGCTTAGACGGTGGGTTGGAGGCAGTTCGGTACTTC.

This rearrangement joins TRBV7-9 to TRBJ1-1, with a possible D match to TRBD1 (5 bases). Germline lookup yields CDR1 SEHNR and CDR2 FQNEAQ (reference sequence). This CDR3 is 13 amino acids long. V gave up 5 bases and J gave up 9 bases, with 16 bases separating them. CDR3 sequence (DNA): TGTGCCAGCAGCCCTCCAGGGTTCACCCAAGCTTTCTTT. It specifies CASSPPGFTQAFF.

V is TRBV29-1 and J is TRBJ2-5; D gene ambiguous. The CDR3 spans 13 residues. V was pared by 0 bases and J by 11 bases, with 16 bases between. CDR1 and CDR2 from the germline V gene are SQVTM and ANQGSEA. CDR3 nucleotides: TGCAGCGTTGAAGATTACCTAGGCGGATGGCAGTACTTC. Encoded protein: CSVEDYLGGWQYF.

The chain is built from TRBV20-1 and TRBJ2-7, with 11 bases lining up with TRBD1. Germline CDR1 reads DFQATT; CDR2 reads SNEGSKA (reference sequence). Unmatched junction bases numbered 4, after V lost 0 bases and J lost 0 bases. The CDR3 runs to 16 residues. Here the CDR3 DNA reads TGCAGTGCTAGAGACGGACAGGGGGCGACCTCCTACGAGCAGTACTTC. Translation: CSARDGQGATSYEQYF.

V is TRBV5-1 and J is TRBJ2-1, with 10 nucleotides matching TRBD1. Germline CDR1 and CDR2: SGHRS and YFSETQ. With 0 bases clipped from V and 7 bases from J, the junction kept 7 bases outside the gene matches. The CDR3 is 16 amino acids. The CDR3 coding sequence is TGCGCCAGCAGCTTGGGTGGGGACAGGGGAAGTAATGAGCAGTTCTTC. It translates to CASSLGGDRGSNEQFF.

The rearrangement uses TRBV4-1 and TRBJ2-2; either TRBD1 or TRBD2 may supply D (5 bases each). Trimming took off 4 bases at V and 5 bases at J, with 29 bases between the two ends. The CDR3 sequence is 20 residues long. Germline CDR1 and CDR2: MGHRA and YSYEKL. This CDR3 is CASSRQTLIFGTSITGELFF. CDR3 sequence (DNA): TGCGCCAGCAGCCGACAGACCCTAATCTTTGGCACTAGTATAACCGGGGAGCTGTTTTTT.

The chain combines TRBV12-3 or TRBV12-4 with TRBJ1-5; TRBD1 matches at 9 bases. This CDR3 has 17 amino acids. The V segment lost 4 bases and the J segment 0 bases; nucleotides outside the gene matches: 7. CDR3 amino acids: CASSSRQGGISNQPQHF. In DNA, the CDR3 is TGTGCCAGCAGTTCCCGACAGGGGGGAATTAGCAATCAGCCCCAGCATTTT.

This clonotype has only a few counts. CDR3 sequence reads: CASSLGPSGGRQETQYF. CDR3 in DNA: TGTGCCAGCAGCTTAGGTCCTAGCGGGGGACGACAAGAGACCCAGTACTTC. J is TRBJ2-5 and V is TRBV7-2; TRBD2 matches 10 bases. The CDR3 is made up of 17 amino acids. The junction had 7 bases not matched to a gene; V was cut back by 1 base and J by 2 bases. The germline V gene has CDR1 SGHTA and CDR2 FQGNSA.

The sample holds a few counts of this clonotype. The chain is built from TRBV7-2 and TRBJ2-6; D remains unclear. CDR1 is SGHTA, CDR2 FQGNSA, per germline. The CDR3 sequence is 15 residues long. V was pared by 5 bases and J by 3 bases, with 11 bases between. The CDR3 DNA reads as TGTGCCAGCAGCGCTGCGCCCTTTGGGGCCAACGTCCTGACTTTC. Translating gives CASSAAPFGANVLTF.